This T cell receptor (beta chain) was sequenced in a study of EBV T-cell therapy then PD-1 blockade in nasopharyngeal carcinoma. The data were produced by immunoSEQ multiplex PCR, yet TCRdb's version contains in-frame clones alone and is incomplete. This sample has some 19,000 clones, with approximately 84% found just once. There are 15 residues in the CDR3. From germline, CDR1 is MNHEY and CDR2 SMNVEV (reference sequence). V lost 6 bases, J lost 0 bases, and 14 bases lay in between. This clone was seen once. The antigen is undetermined. The treatment was: AdE1-LMPpoly-expanded autologous EBV-specific T-cell therapy followed by anti-PD-1 nivolumab.

The sequence derives from a man in his forties or fifties with nasopharyngeal carcinoma. Sample: CD8+ T cells from blood, taken around day 33 from a patient whose treatment included autologous EBV-specific T cells and nivolumab. The V call is TRBV27, the J call TRBJ1-1, with D possibly TRBD1 on 5 matching bases. Here the CDR3 DNA reads TGTGCCAGCAGCCTCACCGGGACGTTGAACACTGAAGCTTTCTTT. Translating gives CASSLTGTLNTEAFF.